One T cell receptor beta chain is described in this entry. The antigen this receptor binds is unknown. No qualities accompany the bases; no much larger clone lies one base away. These data originate in a study of blood T cells in healthy people across ages (dated by TCRdb to between 2014 and 2016). Some background on the complete study: In model experiments, template switching captured about one uniquely barcoded TCR beta cDNA molecule for every two T cells. The study analyzed two additional independent replicas of 1 million unique cDNA reads from the same blood draw for two donors, one aged 18 to 30 and one aged 80 or older. To avoid experimental bias, donors of different ages were spread randomly across the sequencing lanes. The study measured age-related changes in TCR beta repertoire diversity using deep sequencing normalized with unique cDNA molecular identifiers. The donors were split into four age groups: young (average around 16 years), middle-aged (39), aged (roughly 68) and long-lived (approximately 80).

The donors were about 40 Caucasian individuals from Russia, aged about 6 to 100 years, who were systemically healthy. Each donor gave about 11 milliliters of peripheral blood, drawn into EDTA-treated Vacutainer tubes. Ficoll-Paque density-gradient centrifugation was used to isolate PBMCs, with at least 7 million per sample. Total RNA was extracted from PBMCs with Trizol reagent, with at least 6 micrograms obtained per sample. For every donor, flow cytometry on a PBMC aliquot measured the percentage of naive CD45RAhigh/CD27high T cells. The germline ends are 16 bases apart after V is trimmed by 0 bases and J by 5 bases. According to the germline V gene, CDR1 reads LGHNA and CDR2 reads YSLEER. Counted from cysteine to phenylalanine, this CDR3 has 16 amino acids. Just CDR3 DNA is preserved here, 48 bases in frame from base 1. Study-level results and caveats: Compared with the aged group, the long-lived group had more naive CD4+ T cells, fewer expanded clones and increased TCR diversity, a pattern suggesting age selection. There was a strong correlation between observed TCR beta diversity and the percentage of naive T cells measured by flow cytometry. Conclusive comparison of naive and antigen-experienced compartments was prevented by the profiling of bulk unsorted PBMCs. Estimates of total diversity from one million sequenced T cells were regarded as lower bounds and underestimates. As age increased, observed TCR beta diversity per million T cells dropped in a roughly linear way, and a significant reduction was already evident by age 40. Because donor CMV infection status was unknown, age-related changes in expanded clonotypes were potentially confounded.

Library method: 5' RACE. Reads for this sample came from an Illumina HiSeq 2500. A second PCR of about 7 to 12 cycles was run with a J-beta primer mix and a sample-barcoded 5' primer. A template-switch 5' adaptor carrying 12 random nucleotides introduced a unique molecular identifier onto each TCR beta cDNA molecule. Each sample yielded at least 3 million CDR3-containing paired-end reads. All of the RNA was converted into first-strand cDNA using the Mint cDNA synthesis kit, with a TRBC-specific oligonucleotide serving as the primer. After uracil-DNA glycosylase treatment, a first 18-cycle PCR used universal primers M1SS and BC2_uni_R on all cDNA. The authors' analysis ran thus. For normalization, 1 million high-quality reads were randomly selected from each sample, with every read carrying a distinct molecular identifier. Reads sharing molecular identifiers were discarded rather than binned into consensus sequences. MiTCR, with a Q25 quality threshold and the strictest error-elimination algorithm, was used for CDR3 identification, clonotype clustering and error correction. Lower-bound total TCR beta diversity was estimated with a nonparametric unseen species model using Euler transformation. TCRdb reprocessing: public reads trimmed at Q25 with fastp, clones called with MiXCR, in-frame beta chains kept. Each record represents a unique CDR3 protein, reported with the most common genes and DNA among its rows. TCRdb's processing, not the study's, gives the V and J calls here. In all, the sample holds under 2,000,000 distinct CDR3 sequences, and roughly 50% of those were seen once. More than 2% of the sample comes from the top ten.

The sample comprised blood. The rearrangement combines TRBV4-3 with TRBJ2-5; no D gene can be assigned with confidence. This sequence was found in a middle-aged woman in good health. The CDR3 has the sequence CASSQDRVLSAETQYF. The nucleotide sequence reads TGCGCCAGCAGCCAAGATCGGGTCCTGTCCGCGGAGACCCAGTACTTC.